Presented here are 32 T cell receptor beta chains from one specimen sequenced in a study of CD8+ T cells in alopecia areata. Specified treatment: oral pan-JAK inhibitor, 5-10 mg twice daily. RNA, once extracted, was reverse transcribed into cDNA for use as the sequencing template. Clones were read by immunoSEQ multiplex PCR, and TCRdb kept only the in-frame ones, dropping some. The sample contains about 220,000 clones, 50% to 60% of which appear only once. The material sequenced was CD4+ T cells sorted from blood, taken at week 4, from a patient treated with tofacitinib. The origin of the receptors is a human donor with alopecia areata.

This clone was seen only a few times. J is TRBJ2-7 and V is TRBV6-5; the match to TRBD1 covers 10 bases. The CDR3 loop spans 15 amino acids. V was clipped by 6 bases and J by 1 base; unmatched bases: 6. The germline V gene has CDR1 MNHEY and CDR2 SVGAGI. CDR3 nucleotides: TGTGCCAGCAGAGAGGGACAGGGGTCATCCTACGAGCAGTACTTC. Its protein product is CASREGQGSSYEQYF.

The chain recombines TRBV30 with TRBJ1-5; D gene uncertain. V lost 2 bases to trimming and J lost 4 bases, with 9 bases between them. The CDR3 has 13 amino acids. The V gene's germline CDR1 is GTSNPN and CDR2 SVGIG (reference sequence). CDR3 region: CAWSQGSNQPQHF. The CDR3 nucleotides are TGTGCCTGGAGTCAAGGGAGTAATCAGCCCCAGCATTTT.

The rearrangement uses TRBV5-1 and TRBJ2-7; 7 nucleotides align to TRBD1. Germline CDR1 reads SGHRS; CDR2 reads YFSETQ. V was clipped by 3 bases and J by 0 bases; unmatched bases: 3. This CDR3 is built from 14 residues. CDR3: CASSYGQASYEQYF. The DNA of the CDR3 is TGCGCCAGCAGCTATGGACAGGCCTCCTACGAGCAGTACTTC.

The chain links TRBV6-1 to TRBJ2-2; tentative D call: TRBD2 (6 bases). This CDR3 has 12 amino acids. CDR1 MNHNS and CDR2 SASEGT come from the germline V gene. V lost 8 bases, J lost 5 bases, and 9 bases lay in between. CDR3 sequence reads: CASGRGTGELFF. The CDR3 DNA reads TGTGCCAGCGGACGGGGGACCGGGGAGCTGTTTTTT.

The chain joins TRBV25-1 to TRBJ2-6; tentative D call: TRBD1 (5 bases). Germline CDR1 reads MGHDK; CDR2 reads SYGVNS. The V end lost 5 bases, the J end lost 1 base, and 9 bases lay between the germline ends. The length of the CDR3 is 15 residues. The CDR3 sequence is CASSYSGSGANVLTF. The CDR3, as DNA: TGTGCCAGCAGTTACTCAGGGTCTGGGGCCAACGTCCTGACTTTC. Full variable domain (rest looked up from reference TRBV25-1 and TRBJ2-6): EADIYQTPRYLVIGTGKKITLECSQTMGHDKMYWYQQDPGMELHLIHYSYGVNSTEKGDLSSESTVSRIRTEHFPLTLESARPSHTSQYLCASSYSGSGANVLTFGAGSRLTVL.

This rearrangement joins TRBV7-2 to TRBJ1-5; D ambiguous. The CDR3 totals 13 residues. V lost 1 base and J 8 bases, leaving 9 bases between the germline ends. The germline V gene has CDR1 SGHTA and CDR2 FQGNSA. For the CDR3, the DNA is TGTGCCAGCAGCTTAGTGGCCGTGGAGCCCCAGCATTTT. It translates to CASSLVAVEPQHF. The entire variable domain, with the rest obtained from reference TRBV7-2 and TRBJ1-5, is as follows: GAGVSQSPSNKVTEKGKDVELRCDPISGHTALYWYRQSLGQGLEFLIYFQGNSAPDKSGLPSDRFSAERTGGSVSTLTIQRTQQEDSAVYLCASSLVAVEPQHFGDGTRLSIL.

This clone was picked up a small number of times. V is TRBV7-3 and J is TRBJ2-1, with 7 bases matching TRBD2. CDR3 length: 13 residues. Germline CDR1 and CDR2: SGHTA and FQGTGA. J lost 9 bases, V lost 3 bases, and 5 bases had no gene match. CDR3 DNA: TGTGCCAGCAGCTTTAGACTAGCTGGTGAGCAGTTCTTC. This encodes CASSFRLAGEQFF.

The chain recombines TRBV29-1 with TRBJ2-5, with unresolved D. CDR1 and CDR2 from the germline V gene are SQVTM and ANQGSEA. V lost 2 bases, J lost 5 bases, and 12 bases lay in between. The CDR3 covers 13 residues. Here the CDR3 DNA reads TGCAGCGTTGAATTTGGAATCGGGGAGACCCAGTACTTC. Its protein is CSVEFGIGETQYF.

This clone was seen more than once but under ten times. V and J are TRBV11-2 and TRBJ2-5, with a tentative D call TRBD1 (6 bases). V was clipped by 1 base and J by 5 bases, with 8 bases between them. The CDR3 has 13 residues. Per the germline V gene, CDR1 is SGHAT and CDR2 is FQNNGV. CDR3 loop: CASSLVGAETQYF. CDR3 bases: TGTGCCAGCAGCTTAGTGGGGGCGGAGACCCAGTACTTC.

This chain links TRBV7-2 with TRBJ2-3; D is perhaps TRBD2 (6 bases). Germline assignment: CDR1 SGHTA and CDR2 FQGNSA. V dropped 4 bases and J dropped 2 bases, with 13 bases sitting between them. There are 15 residues in the CDR3. Here the CDR3 DNA reads TGTGCCAGCAGCTCGGGAGTTGGGCACACAGATACGCAGTATTTT. Protein product: CASSSGVGHTDTQYF.

The rearrangement joins TRBV29-1 to TRBJ2-7; 7 bases match TRBD1. With V trimmed by 6 bases and J by 3 bases, 5 bases remained unmatched. Germline CDR1 is SQVTM and CDR2 is ANQGSEA. The CDR3 consists of 12 residues. CDR3 protein: CSVGGRDYEQYF. In nucleotides, the CDR3 is TGCAGCGTAGGGGGCAGGGACTACGAGCAGTACTTC.

The rearrangement links TRBV29-1 to TRBJ2-2; D is perhaps TRBD2 (6 bases). V shed 4 bases and J shed 3 bases, with 9 bases lying between them. The CDR3 contains 13 residues. The germline gives CDR1 SQVTM, CDR2 ANQGSEA. Written as DNA, the CDR3 is TGCAGCGTTGTAGGAGGGGACACCGGGGAGCTGTTTTTT. Protein product: CSVVGGDTGELFF.

Regarding this clone: Other DNA sequences in the sample encode the same CDR3. The chain links TRBV29-1 to TRBJ1-1; D is perhaps TRBD1 (5 bases). CDR1 and CDR2 (germline): SQVTM, ANQGSEA. V lost 4 bases and J lost 0, with 9 bases in between. The length of the CDR3 is 13 residues. The CDR3 is CSVVGRLNTEAFF. CDR3 bases: TGCAGCGTTGTGGGGCGTTTGAACACTGAAGCTTTCTTT.

The CDR3 sequence is CASSGQGNNSPLHF. As DNA, the CDR3 is TGTGCCAGCAGCGGCCAGGGCAATAATTCACCCCTCCACTTT. The rearrangement joins TRBV7-2 to TRBJ1-6, with a weak D call TRBD1 (5 bases). Germline V lookup: CDR1 SGHTA, CDR2 FQGNSA. Deletions cut 5 bases from V and 5 bases from J, with 10 bases between. This CDR3 comprises 14 residues.

V gene TRBV28 combines with J gene TRBJ1-2; maybe TRBD1 (5 bases). Trimming shortened V by 6 bases and J by 5 bases, and 16 bases separated the two germline ends. Germline V lookup: CDR1 MDHEN, CDR2 SYDVKM. The CDR3 sequence is 14 residues long. The CDR3 DNA sequence: TGTGCCAGCAGCCCTCGACAGTTTCTTTATGGCTACACCTTC. This sequence encodes CASSPRQFLYGYTF.

The chain uses TRBV7-2 and TRBJ1-6; D gene uncertain. Germline CDR1 is SGHTA and CDR2 is FQGNSA. The CDR3 has 14 amino acids. V dropped 0 bases and J dropped 7 bases, with 7 bases sitting between them. The CDR3 bases are TGTGCCAGCAGCTTAGCGAAGCCGAATTCACCCCTCCACTTT. This encodes CASSLAKPNSPLHF.

This chain links TRBV30 with TRBJ2-3, with 11 nucleotides matching TRBD2. This CDR3 has 16 amino acids. V lost 5 bases, J lost 0 bases, and 7 bases stayed unmatched. Per the germline V gene, CDR1 is GTSNPN and CDR2 is SVGIG (reference sequence). CDR3 DNA: TGTGCCTGGCGAACTAGCGGGGGAGCTAGCACAGATACGCAGTATTTT. This gives the protein CAWRTSGGASTDTQYF.

This chain uses TRBV27 with TRBJ2-7, with D possibly TRBD2 on 6 matching bases. V lost 0 bases to trimming and J lost 2 bases, with 14 bases between them. This CDR3 has 16 residues. Germline V lookup: CDR1 MNHEY, CDR2 SMNVEV (reference sequence). CDR3 DNA sequence: TGTGCCAGCAGTTTATCGTCGAACGCGGGACCCTACGAGCAGTACTTC. This sequence encodes CASSLSSNAGPYEQYF.

V is TRBV7-2 and J is TRBJ2-2; either TRBD1 or TRBD2 may fit D (6 bases each). V gave up 1 base and J gave up 4 bases, with 16 bases separating them. The CDR3 is 17 residues long. CDR1 is SGHTA, CDR2 FQGNSA, per germline. The CDR3 DNA follows: TGTGCCAGCAGCTTAGACAGGGACTCGGGGGTCACCGGGGAGCTGTTTTTT. Residues: CASSLDRDSGVTGELFF.

The chain uses TRBV21-1 and TRBJ1-5. TRBV21-1 is a pseudogene. The CDR3 totals 13 residues. CDR3 residues: CASSKVWGQPQHF. The CDR3 bases are TGTGCCAGCAGCAAAGTGTGGGGGCAGCCCCAGCATTTT.

The chain links TRBV30 to TRBJ1-1; 8 bases line up with TRBD1. The CDR3 is 16 amino acids. CDR1 is GTSNPN and CDR2 is SVGIG in the germline V gene (reference sequence). With V trimmed by 0 bases and J by 4 bases, 10 bases remained unmatched. This CDR3 reads CAWSVRSRGPGTEAFF. The CDR3 DNA reads as TGTGCCTGGAGTGTACGGTCCAGGGGGCCGGGCACTGAAGCTTTCTTT.

This clone was counted a few times. The V and J genes are TRBV18 and TRBJ2-1; D unresolved. This CDR3 has 13 residues. Germline CDR1 and CDR2: KGHSH and LQKENI. V was trimmed by 0 bases and J by 3 bases, leaving 3 bases between them. The CDR3 protein is CASSPPNYNEQFF. The CDR3 nucleotides are TGTGCCAGCTCACCACCGAACTACAATGAGCAGTTCTTC.

This clone was found a few times. The rearrangement uses TRBV5-6 and TRBJ2-7; 8 positions match TRBD2. The V gene end was trimmed by 0 bases and the J gene end by 1 base; junction bases not matched to a gene: 6. In germline, CDR1 is SGHDT, CDR2 YYEEEE. This CDR3 has 16 amino acids. The CDR3 DNA is TGTGCCAGCAGCTTGGGAGCGGGGGACATATCCTACGAGCAGTACTTC. It codes for CASSLGAGDISYEQYF.

The chain joins TRBV30 to TRBJ1-2; D unclear. The CDR3 sequence is 12 residues long. The V gene lost 5 bases and the J gene lost 4 bases, with 11 bases spanning the gap. In germline, CDR1 is GTSNPN, CDR2 SVGIG (reference sequence). The CDR3 protein is CAWSEVLYGYTF. The CDR3 nucleotides read TGTGCCTGGTCCGAAGTCCTCTATGGCTACACCTTC.

The rearrangement links TRBV11-2 to TRBJ1-1; D gene unclear. Trimming left V 5 bases short and J 0 bases short, with 19 bases between. CDR3 length equals 17 residues. Germline V gene lookup returns CDR1 SGHAT and CDR2 FQNNGV. DNA of the CDR3: TGTGCCAGCAGCCGTTCGACGAGTCCCCAAATGAACACTGAAGCTTTCTTT. This sequence encodes CASSRSTSPQMNTEAFF.

The chain recombines TRBV25-1 with TRBJ2-4, with D uncertain. CDR1 and CDR2 (germline): MGHDK, SYGVNS. Trimming cost V 3 bases and J 5 bases, with 11 bases left between them. CDR3 length: 14 amino acids. In nucleotides, the CDR3 is TGTGCCAGCAGTGACAGAGTGGCCCAAAACATTCAGTACTTC. Its translation: CASSDRVAQNIQYF.

This clone has more than one count but fewer than ten. The CDR3 DNA follows: TGCAGCGTCGCCGGGACAGGGACCACAGATACGCAGTATTTT. It encodes CSVAGTGTTDTQYF. The chain links TRBV29-1 to TRBJ2-3, with TRBD1 matching 9 bases. CDR1 SQVTM and CDR2 ANQGSEA come from the germline V gene. The V gene end was trimmed by 6 bases and the J gene end by 2 bases; junction bases not matched to a gene: 6. This CDR3 is built from 14 residues.

The chain employs TRBV29-1 and TRBJ2-4; D not resolved. From germline, CDR1 is SQVTM and CDR2 ANQGSEA. The length of the CDR3 is 13 residues. Trimming shortened V by 4 bases and J by 6 bases, and 13 bases separated the two germline ends. The CDR3 sequence: CSVATQGGNIQYF. The DNA of the CDR3 is TGCAGCGTTGCGACCCAAGGCGGAAACATTCAGTACTTC. The full variable domain, its missing parts supplied by reference TRBV29-1 and TRBJ2-4, is SAVISQKPSRDICQRGTSLTIQCQVDSQVTMMFWYRQQPGQSLTLIATANQGSEATYESGFVIDKFPISRPNLTFSTLTVSNMSPEDSSIYLCSVATQGGNIQYFGAGTRLSVL.

This clone was observed once. V gene TRBV30 combines with J gene TRBJ1-6; D may be TRBD1 (6 bases). Per the germline V gene, CDR1 is GTSNPN and CDR2 is SVGIG (reference sequence). The CDR3 extends over 14 amino acids. The ends were cut back, 2 bases at V and 5 bases at J, with 10 bases in the middle. CDR3 DNA sequence: TGTGCCTGGAGTATAACAGGGAATAATTCACCCCTCCACTTT. Protein product: CAWSITGNNSPLHF.

This rearrangement joins TRBV7-2 to TRBJ1-5, with 7 bases aligning to TRBD1. Germline V gene data show CDR1 as SGHTA and CDR2 as FQGNSA. The V gene end was trimmed by 5 bases and the J gene end by 5 bases; junction bases not matched to a gene: 6. The CDR3 consists of 14 residues. Here the CDR3 DNA reads TGTGCCAGCAGCAAAGACAGGGACGATCAGCCCCAGCATTTT. This sequence encodes CASSKDRDDQPQHF.

V usage is TRBV25-1 and J usage is TRBJ2-7, with D maybe TRBD2 (5 bases). V shed 6 bases and J shed 6 bases, with 18 bases lying between them. CDR3 length: 14 residues. Germline V gene data show CDR1 as MGHDK and CDR2 as SYGVNS. CDR3 DNA sequence: TGTGCCAGCAGCCCCCCGAGGGCCCTCGGCGAGCAGTACTTC. It is translated as CASSPPRALGEQYF.

This rearrangement joins TRBV29-1 to TRBJ2-5; 8 bases map to TRBD2. The CDR3 totals 13 residues. Germline values: CDR1 SQVTM, CDR2 ANQGSEA. V shed 6 bases, J shed 5 bases, and the junction held 8 bases outside the gene matches. In nucleotides, the CDR3 is TGCAGCGTGGGATACGGGGGGGTTGAGACCCAGTACTTC. It specifies CSVGYGGVETQYF.